Listed below are T cell receptor beta chains from one sample, sequenced in a study of T cells in Graves' hyperthyroidism and ophthalmopathy. Each CDR3 protein gets one entry after TCRdb re-called the multiplex PCR reads with MiXCR. The sample comprises about 380,000 distinct CDR3 sequences, 13% of which are singletons, and 20% rests with the top ten. What was sequenced was blood. Source of these receptors: a man in his thirties or forties with Graves' hyperthyroidism that later progressed to Graves' ophthalmopathy. Both conserved end residues are part of each CDR3. Fields, in order: clone size, J gene, V gene, D gene, CDR3 DNA, CDR3 protein. D genes are given only for firm matches. Clone size is shown for a subset of rows, as once, few, many or a class of expanded clone.

clone_size: few
j_call: TRBJ2-1
v_call: TRBV24-1
d_call: -
cdr3_nt: TGTGCCACCAGTGAAAGTTGGTTTCATGAGCAGTTCTTC
cdr3_aa: CATSESWFHEQFF

clone_size: few
j_call: TRBJ2-5
v_call: TRBV18
d_call: -
cdr3_nt: TGTGCCAGCTCACCCGGACCGATCCAAGAGACCCAGTACTTC
cdr3_aa: CASSPGPIQETQYF

clone_size: many
j_call: TRBJ2-3
v_call: TRBV2
d_call: -
cdr3_nt: TGTGCCAGCACCCGAGAGGGCCAGCGTCCAGATACGCAGTATTTT
cdr3_aa: CASTREGQRPDTQYF

clone_size: many
j_call: TRBJ1-1
v_call: TRBV28
d_call: -
cdr3_nt: TGTGCCAGCAGTTATCTACCGGGACCCCAACCTTCCACTGAAGCTTTCTTT
cdr3_aa: CASSYLPGPQPSTEAFF

clone_size: many
j_call: TRBJ1-6
v_call: TRBV12-3/TRBV12-4
d_call: -
cdr3_nt: TGTGCCAGCAGTTTACGGGCAGCTGATAATTCACCCCTCCACTTT
cdr3_aa: CASSLRAADNSPLHF

clone_size: -
j_call: TRBJ2-1
v_call: TRBV15
d_call: TRBD2
cdr3_nt: TGTGCCACCAGCAGAAAAAGCGGGGGGGCATACAATGAGCAGTTCTTC
cdr3_aa: CATSRKSGGAYNEQFF

clone_size: few
j_call: TRBJ2-7
v_call: TRBV6-1
d_call: -
cdr3_nt: TGTGCCAGCAGTTCGCAGATAGAATTCTACGAGCAGTACTTC
cdr3_aa: CASSSQIEFYEQYF

clone_size: -
j_call: TRBJ1-6
v_call: TRBV4-1
d_call: -
cdr3_nt: TGCGCCAGCAGCCCCCCTTCTTCGGTCTCACCCCTCCACTTT
cdr3_aa: CASSPPSSVSPLHF

clone_size: few
j_call: TRBJ1-2
v_call: TRBV29-1
d_call: -
cdr3_nt: TGCAGCGTTCTACACCCTCACTATGGCTACACCTTC
cdr3_aa: CSVLHPHYGYTF

clone_size: many
j_call: TRBJ1-2
v_call: TRBV24-1
d_call: -
cdr3_nt: TGTGCCACCAGTGATTCACATGGTGGCTACACCTTC
cdr3_aa: CATSDSHGGYTF

clone_size: many
j_call: TRBJ2-7
v_call: TRBV7-2
d_call: TRBD1
cdr3_nt: TGTGCCAGCAGCCTCAGTGCCGGGACAGGCGGCTACGAGCAGTACTTC
cdr3_aa: CASSLSAGTGGYEQYF

clone_size: many
j_call: TRBJ1-5
v_call: TRBV7-2
d_call: -
cdr3_nt: TGTGCCAGCAGCCATAACAGGGATCAGCCCCAGCATTTT
cdr3_aa: CASSHNRDQPQHF

clone_size: many
j_call: TRBJ1-1
v_call: TRBV27
d_call: -
cdr3_nt: TGTGCCAGCAGTTACAGGGTCTCCACTGAAGCTTTCTTT
cdr3_aa: CASSYRVSTEAFF

clone_size: many
j_call: TRBJ2-7
v_call: TRBV12-5
d_call: TRBD1
cdr3_nt: TGTGCTAGTGGTTTGGCCCGACAGGGTTACGAGCAGTACTTC
cdr3_aa: CASGLARQGYEQYF

clone_size: few
j_call: TRBJ2-7
v_call: TRBV29-1
d_call: -
cdr3_nt: TGCAGCGTCGCCAAAGGGACGGTACCTTCCTACGAGCAGTACTTC
cdr3_aa: CSVAKGTVPSYEQYF

clone_size: many
j_call: TRBJ1-2
v_call: TRBV12-3/TRBV12-4
d_call: -
cdr3_nt: TGTGCCAGCAGCAACGCCCTCCGGGACGAATCCTATGGCTACACCTTC
cdr3_aa: CASSNALRDESYGYTF

clone_size: -
j_call: TRBJ1-3
v_call: TRBV6-4
d_call: -
cdr3_nt: TGTGCCAGCAGTGAGATATCGGGATCTGGAAACACCATATATTTT
cdr3_aa: CASSEISGSGNTIYF

clone_size: few
j_call: TRBJ1-4
v_call: TRBV7-2
d_call: -
cdr3_nt: TGTGCCAGCAGCTTCAGCTTCCAGGGGAAACTGTTTTTT
cdr3_aa: CASSFSFQGKLFF

clone_size: many
j_call: TRBJ2-3
v_call: TRBV6-1
d_call: -
cdr3_nt: TGTGCCTGCAGGACGCCGAGAGGAGATACGCAGTATTTT
cdr3_aa: CACRTPRGDTQYF

clone_size: few
j_call: TRBJ2-1
v_call: TRBV6-4
d_call: TRBD2
cdr3_nt: TGTGCCAGCAGTGCCGGGACTAGCAATGAGCAGTTCTTC
cdr3_aa: CASSAGTSNEQFF

clone_size: many
j_call: TRBJ2-7
v_call: TRBV7-9
d_call: -
cdr3_nt: TGTGCCAGCAGCTTAGCCTCTGGGGAACAGTACTTC
cdr3_aa: CASSLASGEQYF

clone_size: many
j_call: TRBJ1-5
v_call: TRBV28
d_call: -
cdr3_nt: TGTGCCAGCAGCACTAGGGTTAGCAATCAGCCCCAGCATTTT
cdr3_aa: CASSTRVSNQPQHF

clone_size: few
j_call: TRBJ2-1
v_call: TRBV7-9
d_call: TRBD1
cdr3_nt: TGTGCCAGCAGCTTAGGCCTCAGACAGGGCAATGAGCAGTTCTTC
cdr3_aa: CASSLGLRQGNEQFF